This entry concerns a single TCR beta chain. The antigen is undetermined. The CDR3 totals 12 residues. CDR1 LNHDA and CDR2 SQIVND come from the germline V gene (reference sequence). V shed 6 bases and J shed 3 bases, with 9 bases lying between them. Assay used: immunoSEQ multiplex PCR; TCRdb lists only in-frame clones, some missing. Of about 2 million clones in the sample, about 95% were seen once. This entry is derived from a study of shared clonotypes between healthy human individuals. Findings and limits, study-wide: Across a handful of donors, naive CD4 shared 5% to 6.5%, naive CD8 around 3.5%, memory CD4 roughly 2.2%, memory CD8 about 0.4%. On the whole, naive subsets had larger estimated richness than memory subsets had.

Naivety among CD8 cells was defined by CD45RO negativity and positive CCR7 selection, thereby excluding terminally differentiated effector memory CD45RA+ cells. The chain is built from TRBV19 and TRBJ2-7; D is possibly TRBD1 (5 bases). The sequenced sample consisted of naive CD8+ T cells sorted from blood. The source of this sequence is a man between 18 and 29 years old in good health. For the CDR3, the DNA is TGTGCCAGTAGCGCAGGGTACTACGAGCAGTACTTC. Protein product: CASSAGYYEQYF.